These T cell receptor beta chains were read from a single sample in a study of T cells in localized non-small cell lung cancer. Data came from immunoSEQ multiplex PCR; TCRdb stores just in-frame clones and leaves some out. The profile covers about 1,500 clones, with 24% appearing a single time and around a fifth taken by the ten largest. This specimen consisted of lung tumor tissue, obtained before any cancer treatment. These receptors were collected from a female donor at least 60 years old with stage II lung adenocarcinoma. Both conserved end residues are part of each CDR3. Fields, in order: D gene, J gene, V gene, clone size, CDR3 DNA, CDR3 protein. D genes are given only for firm matches. Only some rows state a clone size, as once, few, many or a class for expanded clones.

-	TRBJ2-5	TRBV6-8	medium-sized	TGTGCCAGCAGGGTGACCGGACGAGAGACCCAGTACTTC	CASRVTGRETQYF
-	TRBJ2-1	TRBV30	few	TGTGCCTGGAGTGTCCGGCGGACCTACAATGAGCAGTTCTTC	CAWSVRRTYNEQFF
-	TRBJ2-5	TRBV11-3	few	TGTGCCAGCAGCTTAAGTGTTCGATTAGCGGCCCAAGAGACCCAGTACTTC	CASSLSVRLAAQETQYF
-	TRBJ2-7	TRBV30	few	TGTGCCTGGAGTGGAAAGGAATACGCTGACGAGCAGTACTTC	CAWSGKEYADEQYF
TRBD1	TRBJ1-4	TRBV9	few	TGTGCCAGCAGCGGGACAGGGAGAAATATTGAAAAACTGTTTTTT	CASSGTGRNIEKLFF
-	TRBJ1-4	TRBV19	few	TGTGCCAGTAGTGCAGAGACAGGCTCTAATGAAAAACTGTTTTTT	CASSAETGSNEKLFF
-	TRBJ2-1	TRBV5-1	-	TGCGCCAGCACCCGCGAGGGGGAGTCCTACAATGAGCAGTTCTTC	CASTREGESYNEQFF
-	TRBJ1-2	TRBV9	few	TGTGCCAGCAGTGAAGGGGCTAACTATGGCTACACCTTC	CASSEGANYGYTF
-	TRBJ2-3	TRBV15	-	TGTGCCACCAGCAGAGATCAGCGGTCGTTCACAGATACGCAGTATTTT	CATSRDQRSFTDTQYF
-	TRBJ2-1	TRBV11-3	-	TGTGCCAGCAGCCCTAGGAACGGGGGCATCAGGGATGAGCAGTTCTTC	CASSPRNGGIRDEQFF
TRBD2	TRBJ2-5	TRBV9	-	TGTGCCAGCAGCCTGGGAGGGGTGAAAGAGACCCAGTACTTC	CASSLGGVKETQYF
-	TRBJ1-4	TRBV29-1	few	TGCAGCGTTGCGGTTTTCGGTGAAAAACTGTTTTTT	CSVAVFGEKLFF
-	TRBJ1-1	TRBV5-1	-	TGCGCCAGCAGCTTGGTCCCTGTCGCGAGGGCTTGGGACACTGAAGCTTTCTTT	CASSLVPVARAWDTEAFF
-	TRBJ2-6	TRBV11-3	few	TGTGCCAGCAGCCCACATCAGGGACAAAGCTCTGGGGCCAACGTCCTGACTTTC	CASSPHQGQSSGANVLTF
-	TRBJ2-1	TRBV9	-	TGTGCCAGCAGTAACCCGGGACTCTGGGGGGACAATGAGCAGTTCTTC	CASSNPGLWGDNEQFF
-	TRBJ2-7	TRBV29-1	-	TGCAGCGTTGAAGGAGTGGAAACAAACTACGAGCAGTACTTC	CSVEGVETNYEQYF
TRBD1	TRBJ1-3	TRBV11-3	few	TGTGCCAGCAGGGGGGGGACAGCAAGGAGCTCTGGAAACACCATATATTTT	CASRGGTARSSGNTIYF
-	TRBJ2-7	TRBV9	-	TGTGCCAGCAGCGTAGACCCGGGTTCCTACGAGCAGTACTTC	CASSVDPGSYEQYF
TRBD1	TRBJ1-1	TRBV19	-	TGTGCCAGTAGTAGGACAGGGGGCAATATGAACACTGAAGCTTTCTTT	CASSRTGGNMNTEAFF
-	TRBJ2-2	TRBV11-3	few	TGTGCCAGCAGCCTTACCGAAGGGGCCCCCAACACCGGGGAGCTGTTTTTT	CASSLTEGAPNTGELFF
-	TRBJ2-1	TRBV6-8	few	TGTGCCAGCGGCCCGAGGAGTGGTGAGCAGTTCTTC	CASGPRSGEQFF
-	TRBJ1-5	TRBV11-3	few	TGTGCCAGCAGCCAGGATGTGGGGTTCGGTCAGCCCCAGCATTTT	CASSQDVGFGQPQHF
-	TRBJ1-1	TRBV10-2	-	TGCGCCAGCAGGGGAGTCAACACTGAAGCTTTCTTT	CASRGVNTEAFF
-	TRBJ1-1	TRBV18	few	TGTGCCAGCTCACCACAGCCGGAGAACACTGAAGCTTTCTTT	CASSPQPENTEAFF